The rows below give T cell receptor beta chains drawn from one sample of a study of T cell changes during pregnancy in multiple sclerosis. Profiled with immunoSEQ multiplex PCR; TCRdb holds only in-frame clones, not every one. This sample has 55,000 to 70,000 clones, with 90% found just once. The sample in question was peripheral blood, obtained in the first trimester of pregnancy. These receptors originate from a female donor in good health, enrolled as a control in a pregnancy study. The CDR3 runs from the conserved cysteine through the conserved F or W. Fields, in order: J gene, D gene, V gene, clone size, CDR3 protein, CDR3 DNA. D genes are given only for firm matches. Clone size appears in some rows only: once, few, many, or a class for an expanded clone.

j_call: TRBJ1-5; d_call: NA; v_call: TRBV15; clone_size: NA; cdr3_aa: CATSRDQQPQHF; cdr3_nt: TGTGCCACCAGCAGAGATCAGCAGCCCCAGCATTTT
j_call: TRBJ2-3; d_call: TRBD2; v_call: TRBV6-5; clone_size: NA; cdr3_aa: CASSSGLAGYSDTQYF; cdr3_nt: TGTGCCAGCAGTTCAGGACTAGCGGGCTATTCGGATACGCAGTATTTT
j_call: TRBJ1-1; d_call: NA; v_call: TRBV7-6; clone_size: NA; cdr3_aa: CASSPTYRVLMNTEAFF; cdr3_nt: TGTGCCAGCAGCCCGACTTACCGAGTTCTCATGAACACTGAAGCTTTCTTT
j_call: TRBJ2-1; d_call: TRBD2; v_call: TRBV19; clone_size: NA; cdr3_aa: CASSSGLAGGDEQFF; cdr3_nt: TGTGCCAGTAGTTCGGGACTAGCGGGGGGGGATGAGCAGTTCTTC
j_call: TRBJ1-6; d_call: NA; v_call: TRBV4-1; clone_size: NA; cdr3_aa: CASSQESTISPLHF; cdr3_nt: TGCGCCAGCAGCCAAGAGTCGACTATTTCACCCCTCCACTTT
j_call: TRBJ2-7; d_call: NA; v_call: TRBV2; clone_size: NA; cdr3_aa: CAGRQVSSYEQYF; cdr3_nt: TGTGCCGGGAGGCAGGTGAGCTCCTACGAGCAGTACTTC
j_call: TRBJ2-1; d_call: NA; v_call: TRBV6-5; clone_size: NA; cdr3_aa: CASSLTGATYNEQFF; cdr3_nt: TGTGCCAGCAGTCTTACGGGAGCGACCTACAATGAGCAGTTCTTC
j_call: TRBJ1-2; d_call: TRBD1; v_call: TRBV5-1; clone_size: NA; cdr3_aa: CASSPQGAGYGYTF; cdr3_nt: TGCGCCAGCAGCCCTCAGGGGGCTGGCTATGGCTACACCTTC
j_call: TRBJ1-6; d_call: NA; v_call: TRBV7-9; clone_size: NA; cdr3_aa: CASSNGGGTLLHF; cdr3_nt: TGTGCCAGCAGCAACGGGGGAGGGACGCTCCTCCACTTT
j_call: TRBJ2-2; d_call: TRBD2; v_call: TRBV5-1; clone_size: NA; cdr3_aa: CASSGTSGPPGTGELFF; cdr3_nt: TGCGCCAGCAGCGGGACTAGCGGGCCCCCAGGGACCGGGGAGCTGTTTTTT
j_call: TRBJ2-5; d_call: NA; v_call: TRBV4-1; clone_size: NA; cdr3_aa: CASSPGQGGRETQYF; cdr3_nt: TGCGCCAGCAGCCCCGGCCAGGGGGGCAGGGAGACCCAGTACTTC
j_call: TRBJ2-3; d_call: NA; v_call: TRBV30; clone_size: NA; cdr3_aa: CAWSGGRASTDTQYF; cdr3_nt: TGTGCCTGGAGTGGAGGCAGGGCCAGCACAGATACGCAGTATTTT
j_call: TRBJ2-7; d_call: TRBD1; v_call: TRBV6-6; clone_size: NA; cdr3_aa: CASSQTAHRGEQYF; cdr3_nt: TGTGCCAGCAGCCAAACGGCTCACAGGGGGGAGCAGTACTTC
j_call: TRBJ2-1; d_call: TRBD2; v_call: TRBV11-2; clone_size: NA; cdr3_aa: CASSPPGLAGNEQFF; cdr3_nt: TGTGCCAGCAGCCCCCCGGGACTAGCTGGCAATGAGCAGTTCTTC
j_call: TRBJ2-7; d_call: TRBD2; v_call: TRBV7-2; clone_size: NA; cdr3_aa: CASSGLAGVDEQYF; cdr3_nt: TGTGCCAGCAGCGGACTAGCGGGAGTGGACGAGCAGTACTTC
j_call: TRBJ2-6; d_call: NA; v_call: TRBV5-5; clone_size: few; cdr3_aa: CASSSTGNRDSGANVLTF; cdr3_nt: TGTGCCAGCAGCTCTACAGGGAATCGTGACTCTGGGGCCAACGTCCTGACTTTC
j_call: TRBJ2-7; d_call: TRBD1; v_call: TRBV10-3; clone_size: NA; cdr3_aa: CAISEDWAGGFYEQYF; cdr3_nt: TGTGCCATCAGTGAAGATTGGGCAGGGGGTTTTTACGAGCAGTACTTC
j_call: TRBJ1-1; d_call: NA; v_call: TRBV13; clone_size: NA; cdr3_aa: CASSGSGRHEAFF; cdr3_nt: TGTGCCAGCAGCGGAAGCGGGCGACATGAAGCTTTCTTT
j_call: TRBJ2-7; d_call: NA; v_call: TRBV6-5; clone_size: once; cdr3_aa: CASSYETRPLYEQYF; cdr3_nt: TGTGCCAGCAGTTACGAGACTAGGCCTTTGTACGAGCAGTACTTC
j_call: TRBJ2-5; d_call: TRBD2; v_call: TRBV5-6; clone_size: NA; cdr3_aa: CASSLVEYREGLGETQYF; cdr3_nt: TGTGCCAGCAGCTTGGTTGAGTACCGGGAGGGTCTTGGGGAGACCCAGTACTTC
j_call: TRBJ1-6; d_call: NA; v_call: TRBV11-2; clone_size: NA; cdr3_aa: CASSSSESSYNSPLHF; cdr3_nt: TGTGCCAGCAGCTCGTCCGAGAGCTCCTATAATTCACCCCTCCACTTT
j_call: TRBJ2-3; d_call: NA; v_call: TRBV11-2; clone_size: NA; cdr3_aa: CASSSQGTDTQYF; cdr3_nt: TGTGCCAGCAGCTCCCAGGGAACAGATACGCAGTATTTT
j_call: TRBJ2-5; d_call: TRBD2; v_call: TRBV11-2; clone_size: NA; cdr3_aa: CASSLLLAGRETQYF; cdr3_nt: TGTGCCAGCAGCTTATTACTAGCGGGGCGAGAGACCCAGTACTTC
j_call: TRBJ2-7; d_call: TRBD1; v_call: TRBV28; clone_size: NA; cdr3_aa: CASRLTRTGDEQYF; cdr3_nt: TGTGCCAGCAGACTGACCCGGACAGGGGACGAGCAGTACTTC
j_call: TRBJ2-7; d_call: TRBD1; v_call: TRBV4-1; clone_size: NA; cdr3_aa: CASSSIPGTGSGEQYF; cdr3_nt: TGCGCCAGCAGCTCGATCCCCGGGACAGGCTCGGGAGAGCAGTACTTC
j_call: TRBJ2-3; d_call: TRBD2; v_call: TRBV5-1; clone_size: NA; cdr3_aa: CASSFYLAGGVTDTQYF; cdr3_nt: TGCGCCAGCAGCTTCTACCTAGCGGGGGGGGTGACAGATACGCAGTATTTT
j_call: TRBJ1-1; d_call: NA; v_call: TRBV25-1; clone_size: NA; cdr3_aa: CASTGQHTEAFF; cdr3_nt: TGTGCCAGCACCGGACAACACACTGAAGCTTTCTTT
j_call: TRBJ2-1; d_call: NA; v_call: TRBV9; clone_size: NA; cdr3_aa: CASSVTQSGSTYNEQFF; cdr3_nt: TGTGCCAGCAGCGTAACCCAAAGCGGGTCAACCTACAATGAGCAGTTCTTC
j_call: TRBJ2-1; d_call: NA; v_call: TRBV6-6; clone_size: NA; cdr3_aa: CASSSSINRNEQFF; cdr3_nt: TGTGCCAGCAGTTCTAGCATAAATCGCAATGAGCAGTTCTTC
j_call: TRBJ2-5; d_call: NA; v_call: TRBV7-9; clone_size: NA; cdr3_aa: CASSLVDRDTPSPRETQYF; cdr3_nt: TGTGCCAGCAGCTTAGTGGACCGGGACACCCCATCTCCGAGGGAGACCCAGTACTTC
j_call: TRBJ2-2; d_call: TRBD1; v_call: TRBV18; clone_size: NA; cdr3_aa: CASSFGTGTGELFF; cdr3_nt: TGTGCCAGCTCATTCGGGACAGGGACCGGGGAGCTGTTTTTT
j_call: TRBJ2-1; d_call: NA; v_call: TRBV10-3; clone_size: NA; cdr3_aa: CAINVGVLGSYNEQFF; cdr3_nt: TGTGCCATCAATGTCGGGGTCCTCGGCTCCTACAATGAGCAGTTCTTC
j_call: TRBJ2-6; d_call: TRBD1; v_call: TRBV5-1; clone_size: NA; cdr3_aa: CASSLVTGGSGANVLTF; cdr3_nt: TGCGCCAGCAGCTTGGTGACAGGGGGCTCTGGGGCCAACGTCCTGACTTTC
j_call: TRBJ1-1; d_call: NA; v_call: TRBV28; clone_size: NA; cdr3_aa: CASPPTTVTSSRNTEAFF; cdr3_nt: TGTGCCAGCCCCCCTACGACAGTGACATCCTCTAGGAACACTGAAGCTTTCTTT
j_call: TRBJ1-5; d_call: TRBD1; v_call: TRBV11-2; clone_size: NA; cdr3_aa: CASSSQGAREPQHF; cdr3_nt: TGTGCCAGCAGCTCCCAGGGGGCCCGGGAGCCCCAGCATTTT
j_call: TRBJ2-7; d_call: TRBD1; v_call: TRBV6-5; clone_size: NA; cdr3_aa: CASSTTGGGEQYF; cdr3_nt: TGTGCCAGCAGTACAACAGGGGGCGGTGAGCAGTACTTC
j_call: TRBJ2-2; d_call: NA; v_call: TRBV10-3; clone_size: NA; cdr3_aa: CAHGVSGTGELFF; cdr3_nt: TGTGCCCACGGCGTGAGCGGCACCGGGGAGCTGTTTTTT
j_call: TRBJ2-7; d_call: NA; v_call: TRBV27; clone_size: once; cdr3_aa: CASADGGGGYEQYF; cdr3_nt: TGTGCCAGCGCTGACGGGGGAGGCGGCTACGAGCAGTACTTC
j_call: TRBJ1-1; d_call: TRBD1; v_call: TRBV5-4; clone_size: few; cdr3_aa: CASRGFGQEVHKAFF; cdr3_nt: TGTGCCAGCAGGGGATTCGGACAGGAAGTACACAAAGCTTTCTTT
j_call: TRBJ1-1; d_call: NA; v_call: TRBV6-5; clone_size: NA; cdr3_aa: CASTYQGTANEAFF; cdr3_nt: TGTGCCAGCACCTACCAGGGGACGGCAAATGAAGCTTTCTTT
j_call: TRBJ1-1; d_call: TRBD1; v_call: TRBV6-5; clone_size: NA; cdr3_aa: CASSYSTTGGSEAFF; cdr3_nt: TGTGCCAGCAGTTACTCAACGACAGGGGGCTCTGAAGCTTTCTTT
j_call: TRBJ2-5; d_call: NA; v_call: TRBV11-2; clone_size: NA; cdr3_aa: CASSSGWTFEETQYF; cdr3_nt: TGTGCCAGCAGCTCCGGTTGGACTTTCGAAGAGACCCAGTACTTC
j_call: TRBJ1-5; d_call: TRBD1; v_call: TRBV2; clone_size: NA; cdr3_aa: CASSLRQGSNQPQHF; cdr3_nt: TGTGCCAGCAGCCTTCGACAGGGGAGCAATCAGCCCCAGCATTTT
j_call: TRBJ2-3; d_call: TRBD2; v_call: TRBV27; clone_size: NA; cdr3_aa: CASSRLAGGPWADTQYF; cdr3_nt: TGTGCCAGCAGCAGACTAGCGGGGGGGCCTTGGGCAGATACGCAGTATTTT
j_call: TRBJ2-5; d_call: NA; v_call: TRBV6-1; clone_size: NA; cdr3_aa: CASSEVKYEETQYF; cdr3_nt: TGTGCCAGCAGTGAAGTAAAATACGAGGAGACCCAGTACTTC
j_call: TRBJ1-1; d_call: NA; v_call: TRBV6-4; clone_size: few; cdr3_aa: CASRAGFDTEAFF; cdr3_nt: TGTGCCAGCAGGGCAGGCTTTGACACTGAAGCTTTCTTT
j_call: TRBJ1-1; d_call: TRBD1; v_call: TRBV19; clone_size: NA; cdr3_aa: CASRGTGHLRTEAFF; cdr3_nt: TGTGCCAGTAGAGGGACAGGCCACCTACGAACTGAAGCTTTCTTT
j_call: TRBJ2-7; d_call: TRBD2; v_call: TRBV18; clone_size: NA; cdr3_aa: CASSPGGARTYEQYF; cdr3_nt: TGTGCCAGCTCACCCGGGGGGGCGCGGACCTACGAGCAGTACTTC
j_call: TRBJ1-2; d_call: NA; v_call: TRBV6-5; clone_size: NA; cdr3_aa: CASSQTLGGGYTF; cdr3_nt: TGTGCCAGCAGTCAGACTCTAGGAGGCGGCTACACCTTC
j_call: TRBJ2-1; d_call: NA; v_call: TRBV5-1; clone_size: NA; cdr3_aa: CASSLLLSSYNEQFF; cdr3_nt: TGCGCCAGCAGCTTACTATTAAGCTCCTACAATGAGCAGTTCTTC
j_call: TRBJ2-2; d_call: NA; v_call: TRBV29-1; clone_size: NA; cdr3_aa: CSVGRARTGELFF; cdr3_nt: TGCAGCGTTGGCAGGGCTCGGACCGGGGAGCTGTTTTTT
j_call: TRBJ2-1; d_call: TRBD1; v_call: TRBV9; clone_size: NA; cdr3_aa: CASSPGQGTYNEQFF; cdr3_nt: TGTGCCAGCAGCCCAGGACAGGGGACCTACAATGAGCAGTTCTTC
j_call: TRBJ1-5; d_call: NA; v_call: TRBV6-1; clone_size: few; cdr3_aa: CASKGDGLSNQPQHF; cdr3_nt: TGTGCCAGCAAGGGGGACGGACTTAGCAATCAGCCCCAGCATTTT
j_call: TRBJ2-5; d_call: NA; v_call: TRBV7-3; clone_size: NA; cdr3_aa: CASSLFGSQETQYF; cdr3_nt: TGTGCCAGCAGCTTATTCGGGTCCCAAGAGACCCAGTACTTC
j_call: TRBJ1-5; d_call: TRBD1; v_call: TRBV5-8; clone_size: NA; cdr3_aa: CASSGTGLQPQHF; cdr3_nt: TGTGCCAGCAGCGGGACAGGTCTCCAGCCCCAGCATTTT
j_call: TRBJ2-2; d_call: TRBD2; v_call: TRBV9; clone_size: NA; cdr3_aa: CASAGDYTGELFF; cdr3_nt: TGTGCCAGCGCGGGGGACTACACCGGGGAGCTGTTTTTT
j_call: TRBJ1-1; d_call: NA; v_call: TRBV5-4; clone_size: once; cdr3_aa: CASSLAGVVNTEAFF; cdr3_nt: TGTGCCAGCAGCTTGGCCGGTGTGGTGAACACTGAAGCTTTCTTT
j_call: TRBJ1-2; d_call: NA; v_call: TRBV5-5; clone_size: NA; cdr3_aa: CASSLRQILGYGYTF; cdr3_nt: TGTGCCAGCAGCTTAAGACAGATTTTAGGATATGGCTACACCTTC
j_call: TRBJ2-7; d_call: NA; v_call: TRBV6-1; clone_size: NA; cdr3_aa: CASSEASGVPYEQYF; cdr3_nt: TGTGCCAGCAGTGAAGCTTCGGGGGTTCCCTACGAGCAGTACTTC
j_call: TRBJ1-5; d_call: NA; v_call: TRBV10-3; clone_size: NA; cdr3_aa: CAISETGIQPQHF; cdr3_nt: TGTGCCATCAGTGAGACAGGGATTCAGCCCCAGCATTTT